This TCR beta chain was retrieved from a study of regulatory T cells in long-lasting Graves disease (dated by TCRdb to 2020 to 2023). Broadly, across the study: Newly diagnosed Graves' disease patients had taken antithyroid drugs for less than 3 months. Persistent Graves' disease patients were compared with newly diagnosed Graves' disease patients by peripheral blood TCR sequencing and RNA sequencing. The study was conducted in China and was registered as a clinical trial. A total of around 35 samples underwent TCR sequencing: some 13 from persistent and around 20 from newly diagnosed Graves' disease patients.

The paper as a whole reports these results and caveats: A larger number of public clonotypes was shared among persistent patients (2,741) than among newly diagnosed patients (around 870). Sequencing and analysis were limited to the TCR beta chain. Only peripheral blood was studied, because thyroid tissue, the primary lesion, was inaccessible. The small sample size was acknowledged by the authors as a limitation that may reduce accuracy. Lower TCR Shannon entropy and fewer highly expanded clones were observed in persistent Graves' disease patients than in newly diagnosed patients, which suggested clonal expansion. Preferential use of TRBV28, TRBJ1-2 and TRBJ2-5 was observed in persistent disease, whereas TRBV20-1 and TRBJ2-1 were favored in newly diagnosed disease.

As concerns this clonotype: The antigen this receptor binds is unknown. Base-call qualities are not available, and no considerably larger clone is one nucleotide away.

Library creation used multiplex PCR. Data came from an Illumina HiSeq 4000. CDR3 regions were amplified by Arm-PCR with iRepertoire HTBI primers to construct TCR beta libraries. Before sequencing, the PCR products underwent gel purification. For the original study's pipeline: Gene usage analysis of CDR3 amino acid clonotypes relied on the 60 to 65 TRBV and 14 TRBJ segments identified across samples. COPE and FqMerger were used to merge the filtered high-quality paired reads into contigs. BLAST was used to align contigs to IMGT TRBV, TRBD and TRBJ reference genes, and CDR3 was defined according to IMGT. Clonotypes above 0.1% frequency were classified as highly expanded clones. Shannon entropy served as the measure of repertoire diversity, while the Gini coefficient captured V-J evenness. A clonotype was considered public if more than one individual shared it. TCRdb handled the public reads itself, with Q25 trimming in fastp and clone calling in MiXCR, and kept productive beta chains. CDR3 protein duplicates are merged, each entry listing the most common genes and DNA. In this record, the V and J calls reflect TCRdb's handling and not the investigators' own analysis. The sample yields some 410,000 distinct CDR3 sequences; roughly 15% were counted once. The top ten clonotypes cover 9.5% to 12% of the sample.

What this sample's time point label stands for: newly diagnosed GD, antithyroid drugs for less than 3 months. For both TCR sequencing and RNA sequencing, RNA was extracted from PBMCs using TRIzol. The diagnosis of Graves' disease followed American Thyroid Association guidelines. The patients came from an endocrinology department in Xi'an, China. Each patient gave 7.5 to 10 milliliters of peripheral blood, collected in an EDTA anticoagulant tube. Ficoll Paque Plus density gradient separation was used to isolate PBMCs, and no further T cell sorting was performed. An Agilent 2100 Bioanalyzer and agarose gel were used to check RNA quality, and a NanoDrop 2000 was used to measure RNA concentration. Taken from the germline V gene, the CDR1 and CDR2 loops are MGHDK and SYGVNS. V lost 1 base and J lost 5 bases; the stretch between them is 11 bases long. From the cysteine up to the phenylalanine, the CDR3 has a length of 15 residues. Here the CDR3 DNA is all that survives: 45 bases in frame from base 1.

The same sample was also used in a study of T cells in Graves' hyperthyroidism and ophthalmopathy. The second publication reports: Stable Graves' hyperthyroidism was defined as no progression to ophthalmopathy during 18 months of follow-up. The hyperthyroidism patients were between 18 and 65 years old and newly diagnosed, with a disease duration of less than 2 months. Any patient with an uncontrolled infection, another autoimmune disease, pregnancy or lactation was excluded. Diagnoses were established on the basis of clinical symptoms, serum thyroxine and TRAb, thyroid ultrasound, and orbital computed tomography. For the first round of RT-PCR on the TCR CDR3, the HTBI primer set was used together with the Qiagen OneStep RT-PCR kit. Most expanded thyroid clonotypes (frequency above 0.001) were also detected in blood, a finding suggesting that blood repertoires may reflect thyroid immune responses. In cross-validation, a model built on a 13 V-J signature told ophthalmopathy apart from stable hyperthyroidism with approximately 90% sensitivity and roughly 82% specificity, and in testing the same model reached 80%/75%. In validation, the model predicted progression to ophthalmopathy a median of roughly 6.1 months before onset, with approximately 70% sensitivity and 72.22% specificity. To identify distinguishing TCR V-J signatures, a discovery cohort of about a hundred patients was used, comprising some 43 with Graves' ophthalmopathy and some 57 with stable Graves' hyperthyroidism. Prospective prediction of ophthalmopathy was tested in an independent validation cohort consisting of 18 hyperthyroidism patients and approximately 16 patients who later progressed to ophthalmopathy. The 90 to 100 discovery patients were randomly divided into training and test sets at a 7:3 ratio. In addition, the study compared T-cell repertoires in thyroid tissue and in blood from 6 or 7 Graves' hyperthyroidism patients. After sampling, hyperthyroidism patients received methimazole starting at 30 mg daily, and ophthalmopathy patients received high-dose intravenous methylprednisolone. A second multiplex PCR round built the libraries, followed by size selection and purification. Paired-end sequencing of the libraries was performed with 100 bp reads on an Illumina HiSeq2000. SOAPnuke was used to process the raw data, removing reads that contained adapters or uncalled bases, had a mean Phred below 15, or lacked an exact match to the constant primer or identifier. COPE v1.2.5 was used to merge high-quality paired reads, and clonotypes were defined as unique nucleotide sequences. MiTCR v1.1 was used to align clonotypes to the IMGT TRBV, TRBD and TRBJ reference segments. Analysis was restricted to V-J combinations with a frequency above 0.0001, which covered 99.2% of repertoires. The TCS score was defined as the ratio of F50 (clonal expansion) to E x V (chaos), calculated using BLOSUM62-based TCRdist between CDR3 peptides within each V-J. Welch's t-statistics and random forest reduced some 510 V-J features to about 13, which were used in a naive Bayes classifier (R e1071). Sample size was not statistically predetermined, and blinding of investigators to group allocation was not performed. TCR Vbeta CDR3 sequencing of approximately 140 peripheral blood samples (over 40 ophthalmopathy, 75 to 80 hyperthyroidism and roughly 17 progressor patients) is reported in the paper.

Sequences were derived from peripheral blood mononuclear cells (PBMCs), sampled at new diagnosis, from a patient treated with antithyroid drugs. This receptor chain uses TRBV25-1 and TRBJ1-4; the D segment cannot be called with confidence. The TCR was taken from a woman younger than 45 with Graves disease. Donor details come from another sample of the same person, matched by shared clones. The encoded CDR3 is CASSEFAGLNEKLFF. The DNA sequence follows: TGTGCCAGCAGTGAATTTGCAGGCCTAAATGAAAAACTGTTTTTT.